What follows are 19 T cell receptor beta chains derived from one specimen sequenced in a study of STAT5B mutations in CD4+ large granular lymphocyte leukemia. Only in-frame clones appear in the TCRdb table, and some are missing; sequencing was by immunoSEQ multiplex PCR. The repertoire holds about 35,000 clones, 80% to 90% seen once, with about 4.4% in the top ten. Sequencing was done on a sample of CD4+ T cells from blood buffy coats. These TCRs come from a human donor in good health.

The chain carries TRBV5-1 and TRBJ2-1; TRBD2 matches 9 bases. Germline trimming cut 4 bases from V and 4 bases from J; bases unmatched to any gene: 6. This CDR3 spans 15 amino acids. Germline CDR1 is SGHRS and CDR2 is YFSETQ. The CDR3 loop is CASSRAGGFYNEQFF. The CDR3 coding sequence is TGCGCCAGCAGCCGAGCGGGAGGATTTTACAATGAGCAGTTCTTC.

The CDR3, as DNA: TGTGCCAGCAGTGAATTTTTTGAGGGGATTGGGGGCTACACCTTC. Its protein is CASSEFFEGIGGYTF. The rearrangement links TRBV6-1 to TRBJ1-2, with D tentatively TRBD1 (5 bases). This CDR3 region has 15 residues. Germline assignment: CDR1 MNHNS and CDR2 SASEGT. V was clipped by 2 bases and J by 8 bases, with 18 bases between them.

The DNA for the CDR3 is TGCGCCAGCACCCTGACAGCCGCTCCTGGCTATGGCTACACCTTC. This translates into CASTLTAAPGYGYTF. J is TRBJ1-2 and V is TRBV10-2; the D gene is possibly TRBD1 (5 bases). CDR1 and CDR2 from the germline V gene are WSHSY and SAAADI. Trimming took off 7 bases at V and 4 bases at J, with 19 bases between the two ends. The CDR3 length is 15 residues.

The J gene is TRBJ2-3, the V gene TRBV10-3; D may be TRBD2 (7 bases). The V end was cut by 6 bases, the J end by 0 bases, with 10 bases between. The germline V gene encodes CDR1 ENHRY and CDR2 SYGVKD. CDR3 length equals 14 residues. The CDR3 nucleotides read TGTGCCATCAGCGCGGGGGCTAGCACAGATACGCAGTATTTT. Translated, it gives CAISAGASTDTQYF.

The chain links TRBV5-1 to TRBJ2-3; D may be TRBD1 or TRBD2 (5 bases each). The CDR3 has 17 amino acids. CDR1 SGHRS and CDR2 YFSETQ come from the germline V gene. Trimming removed 0 bases at V and 1 base at J, with 15 bases between. The CDR3 region has the DNA TGCGCCAGCAGCTTGGCCGGTATGGTGGGGGGCACAGATACGCAGTATTTT. Its translation: CASSLAGMVGGTDTQYF.

This rearrangement joins TRBV10-3 to TRBJ2-3, with 8 bases matching TRBD2. The trim removed 8 bases at V and 9 bases at J, leaving 10 bases unmatched. Per the germline V gene, CDR1 is ENHRY and CDR2 is SYGVKD. The CDR3 contains 13 residues. For the CDR3, the DNA is TGTGCCATCGGAACCGGGACTAGTCAGACGCAGTATTTT. Translation: CAIGTGTSQTQYF.

This clone was found a few times. The chain is built from TRBV5-8 and TRBJ1-2; D call uncertain. The CDR3 extends over 13 amino acids. V was pared by 4 bases and J by 4 bases, with 11 bases between. Germline loops: CDR1 SGHTS, CDR2 YDEGEE. CDR3 loop: CASSLSGIYGYTF. As DNA, the CDR3 is TGTGCCAGCAGCCTGTCAGGAATCTATGGCTACACCTTC. The full variable domain, completed using reference TRBV5-8 and TRBJ1-2, is EAGVTQSPTHLIKTRGQQATLRCSPISGHTSVYWYQQALGLGLQFLLWYDEGEERNRGNFPPRFSGRQFPNYSSELNVNALELEDSALYLCASSLSGIYGYTFGSGTRLTVV.

The chain uses TRBV6-6 and TRBJ1-1, with TRBD1 identical over 8 bases. With V trimmed by 6 bases and J by 1 base, 7 bases remained unmatched. Germline V lookup: CDR1 MNHNY, CDR2 SVGAGI (reference sequence). The CDR3 totals 15 residues. The CDR3 sequence is CASSSTGTGNTEAFF. As DNA, the CDR3 is TGTGCCAGCAGCTCAACCGGGACAGGGAACACTGAAGCTTTCTTT.

The chain recombines TRBV28 with TRBJ2-2; TRBD2 agrees at 8 bases. This CDR3 has 16 amino acids. Germline loops: CDR1 MDHEN, CDR2 SYDVKM. The V and J ends lost 5 bases and 5 bases, in that order; junction bases with no gene match: 10. Written as DNA, the CDR3 is TGTGCCAGCAGTCCCGCGGGGGGAATTGTAACCGGGGAGCTGTTTTTT. It codes for CASSPAGGIVTGELFF. Filled out from reference TRBV28 and TRBJ2-2, the complete variable domain reads DVKVTQSSRYLVKRTGEKVFLECVQDMDHENMFWYRQDPGLGLRLIYFSYDVKMKEKGDIPEGYSVSREKKERFSLILESASTNQTSMYLCASSPAGGIVTGELFFGEGSRLTVL.

In DNA, the CDR3 is TGCGCCAGCTCTACTGGGCTAGCGGCGTCCTACAATGAGCAGTTCTTC. Translating it yields CASSTGLAASYNEQFF. The rearrangement links TRBV5-1 to TRBJ2-1; TRBD2 matches 7 bases. Trimming removed 7 bases from V and 1 base from J; junction bases left unmatched: 11. Germline V CDR1 and CDR2: SGHRS, YFSETQ. The CDR3 runs to 16 residues.

This clone was counted a few times. The rearrangement links TRBV2 to TRBJ1-2; D unresolved. Germline V gives CDR1 SNHLY, CDR2 FYNNEI. Trimming cost V 2 bases and J 0 bases, with 7 bases left between them. The CDR3 runs to 14 residues. CDR3 protein: CASSEYRANYGYTF. As DNA, the CDR3 is TGTGCCAGCAGTGAATACAGAGCTAACTATGGCTACACCTTC.

V is TRBV7-8 and J is TRBJ2-3; D may be TRBD2 (6 bases). This CDR3 is 15 amino acids long. Germline V gives CDR1 SGHVS, CDR2 FQNEAQ. V dropped 1 base and J dropped 3 bases, with 11 bases sitting between them. The CDR3 DNA sequence: TGTGCCAGCAGCTTAGGCCTAGCGAGGACAGATACGCAGTATTTT. Translating gives CASSLGLARTDTQYF.

The rearrangement uses TRBV28 and TRBJ2-5, with 9 bases aligning to TRBD1. The J call may be faulty, since TRBJ2-7 better matches the DNA end. This CDR3 is 15 amino acids long. Germline loops: CDR1 MDHEN, CDR2 SYDVKM. The CDR3 nucleotides are TGTGCCAGCAGTTTTTGGGGACAGGGAACCTACGAGCAGTACTTC. This translates into CASSFWGQGTYEQYF.

The CDR3 here is CASSPQAGSYEQYF. In nucleotides, the CDR3 is TGTGCCAGCAGCCCACAGGCCGGTTCCTACGAGCAGTACTTC. The rearrangement links TRBV7-3 to TRBJ2-7; TRBD1 is a possible D gene (5 bases). The CDR3 extends over 14 amino acids. From germline, CDR1 is SGHTA and CDR2 FQGTGA. Trimming cost V 5 bases and J 1 base, with 12 bases left between them.

This chain connects TRBV5-5 to TRBJ2-5; D gene uncertain. CDR3 length: 15 residues. Trimming pared 5 bases from V and 1 base from J, leaving 15 bases between. In germline, CDR1 is SGHKS, CDR2 YYEKEE (reference sequence). The CDR3 bases are TGTGCCAGCAGGGGCGGATCGACGCTCCAAGAGACCCAGTACTTC. Translating it yields CASRGGSTLQETQYF. The full variable domain, in which reference TRBV5-5 and TRBJ2-5 provide the parts outside the CDR3, is DAGVTQSPTHLIKTRGQQVTLRCSPISGHKSVSWYQQVLGQGPQFIFQYYEKEERGRGNFPDRFSARQFPNYSSELNVNALLLGDSALYLCASRGGSTLQETQYFGPGTRLLVL.

This clone was counted once. V is TRBV5-1 and J is TRBJ2-5; 14 nucleotides agree with TRBD2. V was pared by 4 bases and J by 4 bases, with 3 bases of the junction left unmatched. The germline V gene has CDR1 SGHRS and CDR2 YFSETQ. The CDR3 extends over 15 amino acids. The chain's CDR3 is CASSAGTSGRETQYF. CDR3 DNA sequence: TGCGCCAGCAGCGCCGGGACTAGCGGGAGAGAGACCCAGTACTTC.

This clone was seen more than once but under ten times. The V call is TRBV7-2, the J call TRBJ2-7; 14 bases agree with TRBD2. This CDR3 comprises 15 residues. Germline-derived CDR1 and CDR2 are SGHTA and FQGNSA. Trimming removed 2 bases from V and 5 bases from J; junction bases left unmatched: 2. CDR3 loop: CASSLRGLAGDEQYF. CDR3 sequence (DNA): TGTGCCAGCAGCTTAAGGGGACTAGCGGGAGACGAGCAGTACTTC. Full variable domain (rest looked up from reference TRBV7-2 and TRBJ2-7): GAGVSQSPSNKVTEKGKDVELRCDPISGHTALYWYRQSLGQGLEFLIYFQGNSAPDKSGLPSDRFSAERTGGSVSTLTIQRTQQEDSAVYLCASSLRGLAGDEQYFGPGTRLTVT.

The chain employs TRBV28 and TRBJ2-5; maybe TRBD1 (6 bases). The CDR3 loop spans 14 amino acids. Trimming removed 5 bases at V and 4 bases at J, with 14 bases between. Germline V CDR1 and CDR2: MDHEN, SYDVKM. CDR3 sequence (DNA): TGTGCCAGCAGTACCCGGGACATTTTAGAGACCCAGTACTTC. Its protein is CASSTRDILETQYF. Supplemented by reference TRBV28 and TRBJ2-5, the full variable domain reads DVKVTQSSRYLVKRTGEKVFLECVQDMDHENMFWYRQDPGLGLRLIYFSYDVKMKEKGDIPEGYSVSREKKERFSLILESASTNQTSMYLCASSTRDILETQYFGPGTRLLVL.

This chain uses TRBV19 with TRBJ1-2, with D possibly TRBD1 on 6 matching bases. The CDR3 loop spans 15 amino acids. V lost 5 bases, J lost 4 bases, and 17 bases lay in between. The germline V gene encodes CDR1 LNHDA and CDR2 SQIVND (reference sequence). CDR3 coding DNA: TGTGCCAGTAGTGTAACAGGGCCTGGCGGCTATGGCTACACCTTC. Translated, it gives CASSVTGPGGYGYTF. The full variable domain, its missing parts supplied by reference TRBV19 and TRBJ1-2, is DGGITQSPKYLFRKEGQNVTLSCEQNLNHDAMYWYRQDPGQGLRLIYYSQIVNDFQKGDIAEGYSVSREKKESFPLTVTSAQKNPTAFYLCASSVTGPGGYGYTFGSGTRLTVV.